This TCR beta chain derives from a study of cytomegalovirus exposure and HLA in healthy donors. PCR used 60 Vbeta primers and 13 Jbeta primers. Method: immunoSEQ multiplex PCR; TCRdb's copy keeps in-frame clones and lacks some. Altogether approximately 78,000 clones are present, approximately 84% being singletons, with the ten largest covering 2.4%. The CDR3 totals 13 residues. V was pared by 7 bases and J by 5 bases, with 14 bases between. Germline loops: CDR1 ENHRY, CDR2 SYGVKD. The sequence was collected from a woman between 45 and 65 years old in good health and CMV-seronegative. Source material: PBMCs. The chain recombines TRBV10-3 with TRBJ1-1; tentative D call: TRBD1 (6 bases). Written as DNA, the CDR3 is TGTGCCATCACAGCGGACAGATTAACTGAAGCTTTCTTT. It translates to CAITADRLTEAFF.